This entry describes one TCR beta chain. The record originates from a study of blood T cell repertoires in COVID-19. Study context: Whether acute or convalescent, the COVID-19 samples came from the United States, Italy and Spain. PBMCs, B-cell-depleted T cells, or T cells provided the cDNA or gDNA that made up the material.

The Seattle patients joined while their infection was active and were tracked longitudinally afterward. Per the original methods: Scientists estimated how many nucleated cells there were by amplifying reference gene primers. Repertoires were generated with immunoSEQ multiplex PCR, while TCRdb's copy carries only in-frame clones and drops some. V, J and clone size are those of that table, while D and trimming were read from the DNA. The table lists 300,000 to 400,000 clones, roughly 88% of them singletons. Trimming shortened V by 3 bases and J by 6 bases, and 15 bases separated the two germline ends. This CDR3 is built from 14 residues. From germline, CDR1 is SGDLS and CDR2 YYNGEE.

The sequenced sample consisted of peripheral blood. The V and J genes are TRBV9 and TRBJ1-2; D is perhaps TRBD1 (6 bases). The source of this sequence is a woman younger than 45 with COVID-19, enrolled during active disease. CDR3 DNA: TGTGCCAGCAGCGAACCGACAGGTACCCATGGCTACACCTTC. Amino acids: CASSEPTGTHGYTF.